This entry lists 15 T cell receptor beta chains sequenced from one sample in a study of immune cell composition in non-small cell lung cancer. The data were produced by immunoSEQ multiplex PCR, yet TCRdb's version contains in-frame clones alone and is incomplete. Of around 3,000 clones listed, about 78% were seen once; the top ten hold about 17%. Material for sequencing was lung tumor tissue. These receptors were collected from a human donor with non-small cell lung cancer.

V gene TRBV4-1 combines with J gene TRBJ2-7, with D maybe TRBD2 (6 bases). Trimming pared 2 bases from V and 0 bases from J, leaving 17 bases between. The germline V gene encodes CDR1 MGHRA and CDR2 YSYEKL. The CDR3 runs 17 residues. The CDR3 spells CASSQMVRGGSSYEQYF. The CDR3 nucleotides read TGCGCCAGCAGCCAAATGGTGCGGGGTGGGAGCTCCTACGAGCAGTACTTC.

A few counts support this clone. The V call is TRBV11-3, the J call TRBJ2-3; the D is unclear. Looked up from germline, CDR1 is SGHNT and CDR2 is YENEEA. This CDR3 contains 13 residues. V lost 5 bases to trimming and J lost 0 bases, with 6 bases between them. In nucleotides, the CDR3 is TGTGCCAGCAGCCCACAGAGCACAGATACGCAGTATTTT. Its protein product is CASSPQSTDTQYF.

The CDR3 loop is CASRPAGTSETDTQYF. In nucleotides, the CDR3 is TGTGCCAGCAGGCCGGCCGGGACTAGTGAAACAGATACGCAGTATTTT. J is TRBJ2-3 and V is TRBV28; 8 bases are shared with TRBD2. V gave up 6 bases and J gave up 3 bases; unmatched junction bases: 11. From germline, CDR1 is MDHEN and CDR2 SYDVKM. This CDR3 comprises 16 residues.

The J gene is TRBJ1-1, the V gene TRBV4-2; 7 bases fit TRBD1. The germline CDR1 and CDR2 sequences are LGHNA and YNFKEQ. The ends lost 5 bases at V and 1 base at J; junction bases unmatched: 4. This CDR3 is 14 amino acids long. DNA for the CDR3: TGTGCCAGCAGCTACCGGGACAGGAACACTGAAGCTTTCTTT. Its translation is CASSYRDRNTEAFF.

Note on this clone: An end of the junction differs from the germline gene, which may be a read error. The chain employs TRBV7-9 and TRBJ1-2, with a tentative D call TRBD1 (5 bases). Germline lookup yields CDR1 SEHNR and CDR2 FQNEAQ (reference sequence). The CDR3 totals 13 residues. In nucleotides, the CDR3 is TGTGCCAGAAGCTTGCAGGGTCCCTATGGCTACACCTTC. It encodes CARSLQGPYGYTF.

This clone appeared a few times. V usage is TRBV29-1 and J usage is TRBJ1-1, with D tentatively TRBD1 (5 bases). CDR3 length: 13 amino acids. The V end lost 3 bases, the J end lost 3 bases, and 11 bases lay between the germline ends. Germline CDR1 SQVTM, CDR2 ANQGSEA. The CDR3 region is CSVEGSGHTEAFF. CDR3 coding DNA: TGCAGCGTTGAGGGATCAGGGCACACTGAAGCTTTCTTT.

V is TRBV25-1 and J is TRBJ2-1, with 11 bases matching TRBD2. J was trimmed by 15 bases and V by 2 bases; bases with no gene match: 15. The germline gives CDR1 MGHDK, CDR2 SYGVNS. This CDR3 spans 16 amino acids. CDR3 in amino acids: CASSEQRRLAGMPPFF. CDR3 coding DNA: TGTGCCAGCAGTGAACAAAGAAGACTAGCGGGAATGCCTCCGTTCTTC. The whole variable domain, remainder taken from reference TRBV25-1 and TRBJ2-1, is EADIYQTPRYLVIGTGKKITLECSQTMGHDKMYWYQQDPGMELHLIHYSYGVNSTEKGDLSSESTVSRIRTEHFPLTLESARPSHTSQYLCASSEQRRLAGMPPFFGPGTRLTVL.

The chain joins TRBV6-1 to TRBJ1-3; D unresolved. V was shortened by 10 bases and J by 3 bases, with 13 bases between the two germline ends. The germline CDR1 and CDR2 sequences are MNHNS and SASEGT. The CDR3 totals 13 residues. CDR3 region: CATRGPGGNTIYF. CDR3 in DNA: TGTGCCACGAGAGGGCCAGGTGGAAACACCATATATTTT.

As to this clone: A junction end diverges from the germline sequence, so it may reflect a read error. The CDR3 region is CANSLQWGTGTGDAGYEQYF. The CDR3 DNA reads TGCGCCAACAGCCTCCAATGGGGGACCGGGACAGGGGATGCGGGCTACGAGCAGTACTTC. The rearrangement uses TRBV4-1 and TRBJ2-7, with 10 bases aligning to TRBD1. Germline CDR1 reads MGHRA; CDR2 reads YSYEKL. There are 20 residues in the CDR3.

This sequence joins TRBV6-6 and TRBJ1-4; 7 bases agree with TRBD1. J was trimmed by 4 bases and V by 6 bases; bases with no gene match: 5. The CDR3 has 14 amino acids. The germline gives CDR1 MNHNY, CDR2 SVGAGI (reference sequence). The CDR3 here is CASRDRESNEKLFF. In DNA form, the CDR3 reads TGTGCCAGCAGAGACAGGGAGAGTAATGAAAAACTGTTTTTT.

This clone was seen a single time. This chain links TRBV5-1 with TRBJ2-1; 12 bases align to TRBD2. Unmatched junction bases numbered 6, after V lost 4 bases and J lost 7 bases. The CDR3 runs to 15 residues. Germline V lookup: CDR1 SGHRS, CDR2 YFSETQ. In DNA, the CDR3 is TGCGCCAGCAGCCAAGGGACTAGCGGGCTAAATGAGCAGTTCTTC. Amino acid sequence: CASSQGTSGLNEQFF.

The chain has TRBV5-1 and TRBJ2-7; TRBD1 agrees at 12 bases. Trimming removed 4 bases from V and 6 bases from J; junction bases left unmatched: 8. Germline CDR1 SGHRS, CDR2 YFSETQ. The CDR3 covers 15 residues. The CDR3 DNA reads TGCGCCAGCAGCGACCCGGGACAGGGGGCTGTCGAGCAGTACTTC. Protein product: CASSDPGQGAVEQYF. The variable domain in full, with the rest retrieved from reference TRBV5-1 and TRBJ2-7, is KAGVTQTPRYLIKTRGQQVTLSCSPISGHRSVSWYQQTPGQGLQFLFEYFSETQRNKGNFPGRFSGRQFSNSRSEMNVSTLELGDSALYLCASSDPGQGAVEQYFGPGTRLTVT.

This rearrangement joins TRBV4-1 to TRBJ1-5, with TRBD1 matching 9 bases. Germline CDR1 is MGHRA and CDR2 is YSYEKL. This CDR3 is 16 amino acids long. V lost 3 bases and J lost 0; bases outside the gene matches: 3. CDR3 region: CASSHGQGYSNQPQHF. CDR3 coding DNA: TGCGCCAGCAGCCACGGACAGGGGTATAGCAATCAGCCCCAGCATTTT.

This chain joins TRBV5-6 and TRBJ2-6, with TRBD1 as a possible D gene (5 bases). This CDR3 comprises 13 residues. The ends were cut back, 1 base at V and 10 bases at J, with 9 bases in the middle. CDR1 is SGHDT and CDR2 is YYEEEE in the germline V gene. CDR3: CASSLPGYNVLTF. The CDR3 bases are TGTGCCAGCAGCTTGCCAGGGTATAACGTCCTGACTTTC.

This clone occurred a few times. The chain joins TRBV7-9 to TRBJ1-1, with D hard to call. The CDR3 has 13 residues. Trimming removed 2 bases at V and 7 bases at J, with 11 bases between. Per the germline V gene, CDR1 is SEHNR and CDR2 is FQNEAQ (reference sequence). The CDR3 bases are TGTGCCAGCAGCTTAATCGGAGCGTTTGAAGCTTTCTTT. This codes for CASSLIGAFEAFF. The full variable domain, in which reference TRBV7-9 and TRBJ1-1 provide the parts outside the CDR3, is DTGVSQNPRHKITKRGQNVTFRCDPISEHNRLYWYRQTLGQGPEFLTYFQNEAQLEKSRLLSDRFSAERPKGSFSTLEIQRTEQGDSAMYLCASSLIGAFEAFFGQGTRLTVV.